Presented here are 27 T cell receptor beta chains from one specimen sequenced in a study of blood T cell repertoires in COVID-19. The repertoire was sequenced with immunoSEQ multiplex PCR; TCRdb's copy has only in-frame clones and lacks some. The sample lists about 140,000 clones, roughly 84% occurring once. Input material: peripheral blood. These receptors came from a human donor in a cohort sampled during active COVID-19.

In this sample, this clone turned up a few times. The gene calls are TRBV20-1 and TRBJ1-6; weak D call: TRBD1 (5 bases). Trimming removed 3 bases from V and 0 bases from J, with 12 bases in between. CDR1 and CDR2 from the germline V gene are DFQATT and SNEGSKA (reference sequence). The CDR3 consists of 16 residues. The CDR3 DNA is TGCAGTGCTAGTTTGGGGGGAGGCTCCTATAATTCACCCCTCCACTTT. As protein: CSASLGGGSYNSPLHF.

CDR3 bases: TGTGCCAGCAGCGACGGACAGTTTTCACCCCTCCACTTT. It encodes CASSDGQFSPLHF. The V gene is TRBV5-4, the J gene TRBJ1-6, with D tentatively TRBD1 (6 bases). Germline lookup yields CDR1 SGHNT and CDR2 YYREEE (reference sequence). The V end lost 4 bases, the J end lost 9 bases, and 11 bases lay between the germline ends. This CDR3 is built from 13 residues. Full variable domain (rest looked up from reference TRBV5-4 and TRBJ1-6): ETGVTQSPTHLIKTRGQQVTLRCSSQSGHNTVSWYQQALGQGPQFIFQYYREEENGRGNFPPRFSGLQFPNYSSELNVNALELDDSALYLCASSDGQFSPLHFGNGTRLTVT.

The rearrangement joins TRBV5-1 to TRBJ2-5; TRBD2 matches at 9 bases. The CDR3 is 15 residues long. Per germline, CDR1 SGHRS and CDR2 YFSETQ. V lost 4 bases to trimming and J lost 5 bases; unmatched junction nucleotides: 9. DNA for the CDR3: TGCGCCAGCAGCCCCCAACTAGCGGGTGGGGAGACCCAGTACTTC. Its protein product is CASSPQLAGGETQYF.

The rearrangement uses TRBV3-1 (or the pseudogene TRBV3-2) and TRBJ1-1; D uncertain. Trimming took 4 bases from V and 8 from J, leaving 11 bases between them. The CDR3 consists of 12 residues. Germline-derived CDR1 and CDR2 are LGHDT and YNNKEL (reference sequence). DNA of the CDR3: TGTGCCAGCAGCCGATCACTACAAGAAGCTTTCTTT. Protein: CASSRSLQEAFF.

The CDR3, as DNA: TGTGCCAGTAGTATGGCACAGCCCTATAGCAATCAGCCCCAGCATTTT. Translation: CASSMAQPYSNQPQHF. J is TRBJ1-5 and V is TRBV19; D gene unclear. With 3 bases removed from V and 0 bases from J, the gap between germline ends came to 12 bases. Germline-derived CDR1 and CDR2 are LNHDA and SQIVND (reference sequence). CDR3 length equals 16 residues. Complete variable domain (other parts from reference TRBV19 and TRBJ1-5): DGGITQSPKYLFRKEGQNVTLSCEQNLNHDAMYWYRQDPGQGLRLIYYSQIVNDFQKGDIAEGYSVSREKKESFPLTVTSAQKNPTAFYLCASSMAQPYSNQPQHFGDGTRLSIL.

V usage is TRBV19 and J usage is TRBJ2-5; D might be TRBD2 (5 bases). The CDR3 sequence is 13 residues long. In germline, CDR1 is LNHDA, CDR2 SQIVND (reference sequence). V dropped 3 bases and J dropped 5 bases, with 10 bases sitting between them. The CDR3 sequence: CASSIAGLETQYF. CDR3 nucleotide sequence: TGTGCCAGTAGTATTGCGGGTTTGGAGACCCAGTACTTC.

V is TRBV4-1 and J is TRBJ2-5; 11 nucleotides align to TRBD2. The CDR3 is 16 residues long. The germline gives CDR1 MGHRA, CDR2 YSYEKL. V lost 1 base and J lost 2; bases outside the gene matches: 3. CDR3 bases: TGCGCCAGCAGCCAAGTTAGCGGGGGGGCGCAAGAGACCCAGTACTTC. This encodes CASSQVSGGAQETQYF.

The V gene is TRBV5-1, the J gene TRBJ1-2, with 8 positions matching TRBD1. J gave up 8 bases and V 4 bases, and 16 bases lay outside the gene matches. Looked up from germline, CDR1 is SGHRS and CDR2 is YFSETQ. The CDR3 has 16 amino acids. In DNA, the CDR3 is TGCGCCAGCAGCCCAGAGGGCGGGGACAGGTTTGGAGGCTACACCTTC. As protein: CASSPEGGDRFGGYTF.

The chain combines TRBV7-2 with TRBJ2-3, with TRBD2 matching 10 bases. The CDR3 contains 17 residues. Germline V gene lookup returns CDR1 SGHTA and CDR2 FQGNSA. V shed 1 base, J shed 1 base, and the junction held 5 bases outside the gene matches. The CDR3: CASSLEGTSGGTDTQYF. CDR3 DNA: TGTGCCAGCAGCTTAGAGGGCACTAGCGGGGGCACAGATACGCAGTATTTT.

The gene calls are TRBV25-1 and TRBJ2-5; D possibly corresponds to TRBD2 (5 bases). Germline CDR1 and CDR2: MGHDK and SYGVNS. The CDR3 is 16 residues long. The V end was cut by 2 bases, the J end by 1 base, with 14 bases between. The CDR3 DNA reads TGTGCCAGCAGTGAAAAAAGAGTAGCGCCCCAAGAGACCCAGTACTTC. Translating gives CASSEKRVAPQETQYF.

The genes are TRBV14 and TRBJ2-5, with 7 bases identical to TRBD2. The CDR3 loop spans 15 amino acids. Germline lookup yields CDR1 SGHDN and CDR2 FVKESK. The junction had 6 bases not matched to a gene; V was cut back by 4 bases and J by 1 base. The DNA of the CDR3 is TGTGCCAGCAGCCCCGGGACTACTTTCCAAGAGACCCAGTACTTC. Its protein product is CASSPGTTFQETQYF.

CDR3 amino acids: CASSLDRGLNTEAFF. CDR3 sequence (DNA): TGTGCCAGCAGCTTAGATAGGGGGCTCAACACTGAAGCTTTCTTT. The chain has TRBV7-9 and TRBJ1-1; 7 nucleotides line up with TRBD1. Germline-derived CDR1 and CDR2 are SEHNR and FQNEAQ (reference sequence). The CDR3 spans 15 residues. V shed 1 base, J shed 2 bases, and the junction held 4 bases outside the gene matches.

CDR3 DNA: TGCGCCAGCAGCTTTGACCGGACAGTTGGCCTGTTTTTT. Encoded protein: CASSFDRTVGLFF. V gene TRBV5-1 combines with J gene TRBJ1-4; D perhaps matches TRBD1 (6 bases). The CDR3 spans 13 residues. Germline V gene data show CDR1 as SGHRS and CDR2 as YFSETQ. V was trimmed by 2 bases and J by 14 bases, leaving 16 bases between them.

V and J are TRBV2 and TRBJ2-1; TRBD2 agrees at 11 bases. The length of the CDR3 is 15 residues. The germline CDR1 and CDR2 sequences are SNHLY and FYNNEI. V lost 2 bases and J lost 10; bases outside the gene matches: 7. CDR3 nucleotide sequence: TGTGCCAGCAGTGAAAGTAGCGGGGGGGCATTCGAGCAGTTCTTC. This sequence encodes CASSESSGGAFEQFF.

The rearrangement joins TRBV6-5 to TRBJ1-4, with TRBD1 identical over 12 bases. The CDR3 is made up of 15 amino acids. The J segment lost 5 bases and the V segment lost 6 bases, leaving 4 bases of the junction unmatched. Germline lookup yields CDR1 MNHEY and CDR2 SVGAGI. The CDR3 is CASRGQGASNEKLFF. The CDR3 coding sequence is TGTGCCAGCAGGGGACAGGGGGCATCGAATGAAAAACTGTTTTTT.

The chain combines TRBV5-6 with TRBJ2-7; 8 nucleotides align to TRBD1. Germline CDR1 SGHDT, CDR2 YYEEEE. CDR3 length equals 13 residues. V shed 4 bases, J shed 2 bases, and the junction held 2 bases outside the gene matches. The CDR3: CASSLTGAYEQYF. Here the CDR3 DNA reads TGTGCCAGCAGCCTGACAGGGGCCTACGAGCAGTACTTC.

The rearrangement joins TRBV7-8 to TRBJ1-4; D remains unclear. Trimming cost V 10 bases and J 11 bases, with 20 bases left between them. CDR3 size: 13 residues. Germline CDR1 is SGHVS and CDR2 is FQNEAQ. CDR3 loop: CATNIPLRGKLFF. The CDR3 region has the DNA TGTGCCACCAACATCCCCCTTAGAGGCAAACTGTTTTTT.

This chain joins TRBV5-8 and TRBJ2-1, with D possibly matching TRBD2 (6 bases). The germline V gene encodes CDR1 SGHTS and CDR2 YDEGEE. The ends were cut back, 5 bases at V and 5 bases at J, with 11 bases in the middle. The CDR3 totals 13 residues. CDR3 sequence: CASSGRNDNEQFF. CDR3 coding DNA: TGTGCCAGCAGTGGGAGGAATGACAATGAGCAGTTCTTC.

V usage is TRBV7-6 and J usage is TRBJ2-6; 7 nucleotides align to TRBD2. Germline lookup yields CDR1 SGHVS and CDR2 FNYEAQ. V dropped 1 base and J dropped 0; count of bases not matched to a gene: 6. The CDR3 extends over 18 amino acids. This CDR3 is CASSLGGGALSGANVLTF. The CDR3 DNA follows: TGTGCCAGCAGCTTAGGGGGAGGGGCCCTCTCTGGGGCCAACGTCCTGACTTTC.

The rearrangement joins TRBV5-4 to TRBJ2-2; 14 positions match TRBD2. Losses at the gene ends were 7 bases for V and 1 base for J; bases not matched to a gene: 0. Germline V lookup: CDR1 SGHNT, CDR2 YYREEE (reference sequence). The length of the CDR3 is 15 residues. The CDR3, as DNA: TGTGCCAGCGGGACTAGCGGGGGGAACACCGGGGAGCTGTTTTTT. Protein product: CASGTSGGNTGELFF.

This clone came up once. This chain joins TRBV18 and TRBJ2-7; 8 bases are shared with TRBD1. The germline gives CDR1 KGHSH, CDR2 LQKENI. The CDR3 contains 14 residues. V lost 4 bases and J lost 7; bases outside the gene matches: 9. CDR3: CASSLAEGQGEQYF. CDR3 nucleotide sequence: TGTGCCAGCTCACTTGCAGAAGGACAGGGTGAGCAGTACTTC.

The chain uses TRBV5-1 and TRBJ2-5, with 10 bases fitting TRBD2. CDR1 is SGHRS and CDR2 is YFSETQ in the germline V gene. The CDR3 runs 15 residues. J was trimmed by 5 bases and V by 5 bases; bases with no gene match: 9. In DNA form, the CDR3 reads TGCGCCAGCAGATTGAGCGGGGGGGCTTTTGAGACCCAGTACTTC. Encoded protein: CASRLSGGAFETQYF.

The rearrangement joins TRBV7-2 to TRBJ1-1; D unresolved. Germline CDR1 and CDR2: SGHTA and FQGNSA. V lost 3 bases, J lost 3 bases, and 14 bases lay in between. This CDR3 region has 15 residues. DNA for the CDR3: TGTGCCAGCAGCTTTTACGGGGTTGGGGACACTGAAGCTTTCTTT. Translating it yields CASSFYGVGDTEAFF.

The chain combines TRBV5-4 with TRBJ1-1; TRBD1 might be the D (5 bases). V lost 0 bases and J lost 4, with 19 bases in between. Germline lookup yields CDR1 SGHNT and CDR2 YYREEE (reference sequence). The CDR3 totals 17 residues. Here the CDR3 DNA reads TGTGCCAGCAGCTTGGATTTGCACGACAGAACCGGCACTGAAGCTTTCTTT. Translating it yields CASSLDLHDRTGTEAFF.

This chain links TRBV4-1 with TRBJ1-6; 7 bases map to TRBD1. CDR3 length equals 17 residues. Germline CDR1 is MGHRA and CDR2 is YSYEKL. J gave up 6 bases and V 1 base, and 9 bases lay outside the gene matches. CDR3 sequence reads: CASSQVGHRGGNSPLHF. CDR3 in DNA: TGCGCCAGCAGCCAAGTGGGACACAGGGGAGGTAATTCACCCCTCCACTTT.

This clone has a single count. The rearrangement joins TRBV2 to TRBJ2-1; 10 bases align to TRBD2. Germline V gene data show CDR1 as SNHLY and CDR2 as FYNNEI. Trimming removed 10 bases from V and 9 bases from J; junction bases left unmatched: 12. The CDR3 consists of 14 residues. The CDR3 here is CAILGSGGIGEQFF. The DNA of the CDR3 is TGTGCCATCCTCGGTAGCGGGGGGATCGGTGAGCAGTTCTTC.

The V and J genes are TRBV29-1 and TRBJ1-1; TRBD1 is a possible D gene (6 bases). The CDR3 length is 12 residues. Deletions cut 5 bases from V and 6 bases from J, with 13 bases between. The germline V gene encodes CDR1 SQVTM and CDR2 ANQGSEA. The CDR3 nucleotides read TGCAGCGTTCAGACAGGCCAGTCTGAAGCTTTCTTT. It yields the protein CSVQTGQSEAFF.